The rows below give T cell receptor beta chains drawn from one sample of a study of T cell responses to AZD1222 COVID-19 vaccine. Generated by immunoSEQ multiplex PCR, the TCRdb table keeps only in-frame clones and is missing some. The sample contains about 94,000 clones, 85% of which appear only once. Sequencing used peripheral blood, obtained 28 days after the second AZD1222 dose. These receptors were collected from an adult who received the AZD1222 COVID-19 vaccine. The CDR3 runs from the conserved cysteine through the conserved F or W. D genes are given only for firm matches. For some rows the clone size is stated as once, few or many, or as a class when expanded; others skip it.

j_gene,len,abundance,d_gene,v_gene,CDR3nt,CDR3aa
TRBJ2-2,16,.,.,TRBV7-2,TGTGCCAGCAGCTCGGGGCCAGCAGATTACACCGGGGAGCTGTTTTTT,CASSSGPADYTGELFF
TRBJ2-7,16,.,.,TRBV7-2,TGTGCCAGCAGCTTAATCTTCGGGGGCCGCTCCTACGAGCAGTACTTC,CASSLIFGGRSYEQYF
TRBJ2-1,15,.,TRBD2,TRBV7-3,TGTGCCAGCAGCACCGGTAGCGGGGCCTACAATGAGCAGTTCTTC,CASSTGSGAYNEQFF
TRBJ2-7,14,few,TRBD2,TRBV19,TGTGCCAGTAGTATCCTAGCGGGAGTCTACGAGCAGTACTTC,CASSILAGVYEQYF
TRBJ2-1,15,.,TRBD2,TRBV5-4,TGTGCCAGCAGCAGCGCGCTAGCGGGAGAAAATGAGCAGTTCTTC,CASSSALAGENEQFF
TRBJ1-1,15,.,TRBD1,TRBV18,TGTGCCAGCTCACCATCGACAGGGGAGAACACTGAAGCTTTCTTT,CASSPSTGENTEAFF
TRBJ2-3,16,.,TRBD2,TRBV5-4,TGTGCCAGCAAATACGCGGGGGGCCTCCTCACAGATACGCAGTATTTT,CASKYAGGLLTDTQYF
TRBJ1-5,12,.,.,TRBV28,TGTGCTGCCAGCTTTATTAATCAGCCCCAGCATTTT,CAASFINQPQHF
TRBJ2-2,17,.,TRBD2,TRBV27,TGTGCCAGCAGTTTATCAACCGAGCGGGATAAGGACGGGGAGCTGTTTTTT,CASSLSTERDKDGELFF
TRBJ2-3,18,.,TRBD1,TRBV28,TGTGCCAGCAGTTTATGGGCCTTTCGGGACAGAGACACAGATACGCAGTATTTT,CASSLWAFRDRDTDTQYF
TRBJ1-6,17,.,.,TRBV11-2,TGTGCCAGCAGCTTAGAGACTCCGAGCTCCTATAATTCACCCCTCCACTTT,CASSLETPSSYNSPLHF
TRBJ1-2,16,.,.,TRBV6-4,TGTGCCAGCAGACTAGGGGTCAGGGGAATGGGTTATGGCTACACCTTC,CASRLGVRGMGYGYTF